This T cell receptor beta chain was observed in a study of cytomegalovirus exposure and HLA in healthy donors. Study-level findings and limits: Information on immune exposure was restricted to one variable (CMV serostatus).

With 60 Vbeta and 13 Jbeta primers, the PCR was carried out. Authors' methods: The count from a later analysis was about 80 million unique TCR beta chains, approximately 9.9 million of them shared. The method was immunoSEQ multiplex PCR; TCRdb's version includes in-frame clones alone and lacks a portion of them. The DNA gave D and trimming, while V, J and clone size come from that table. The sample gives 100,000 or so clones, 70% to 80% of which show up once; about 3.4% is in the top ten. Turning to this clone: No antigen is known for it.

This sequence was found in a woman in her thirties or forties in good health and CMV-seronegative. Specimen: PBMCs.

CDR3 nucleotide sequence: TGTGCCAGCAGCGTAGCTAGGCGGGGGGGCAGGAATGAGCAGTTCTTC. This translates into CASSVARRGGRNEQFF. The chain recombines TRBV9 with TRBJ2-1; 9 bases line up with TRBD2. The germline V gene encodes CDR1 SGDLS and CDR2 YYNGEE. V was pared by 0 bases and J by 7 bases, with 8 bases of the junction left unmatched. CDR3 size: 16 residues.